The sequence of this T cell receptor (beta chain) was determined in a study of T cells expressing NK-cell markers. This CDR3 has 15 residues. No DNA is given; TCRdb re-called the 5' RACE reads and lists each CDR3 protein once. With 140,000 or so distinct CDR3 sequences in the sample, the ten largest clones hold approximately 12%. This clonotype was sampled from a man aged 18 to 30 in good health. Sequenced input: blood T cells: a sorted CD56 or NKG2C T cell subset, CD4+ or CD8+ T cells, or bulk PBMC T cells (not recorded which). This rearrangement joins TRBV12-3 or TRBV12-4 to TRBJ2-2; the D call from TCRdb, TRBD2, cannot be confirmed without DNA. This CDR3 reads CASSLEREIPGELFF.